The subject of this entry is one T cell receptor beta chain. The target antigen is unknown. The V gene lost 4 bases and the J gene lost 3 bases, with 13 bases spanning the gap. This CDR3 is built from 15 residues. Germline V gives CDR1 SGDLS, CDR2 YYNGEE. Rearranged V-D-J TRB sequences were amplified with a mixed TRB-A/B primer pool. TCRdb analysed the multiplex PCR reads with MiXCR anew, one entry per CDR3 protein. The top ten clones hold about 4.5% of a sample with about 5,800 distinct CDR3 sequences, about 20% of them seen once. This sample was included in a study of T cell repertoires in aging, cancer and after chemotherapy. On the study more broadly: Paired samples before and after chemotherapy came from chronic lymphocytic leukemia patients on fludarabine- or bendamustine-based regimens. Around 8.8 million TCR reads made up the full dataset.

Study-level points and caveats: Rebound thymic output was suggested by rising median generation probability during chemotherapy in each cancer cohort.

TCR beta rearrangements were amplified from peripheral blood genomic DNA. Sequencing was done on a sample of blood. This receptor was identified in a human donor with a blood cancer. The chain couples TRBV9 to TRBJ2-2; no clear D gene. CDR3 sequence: CASSPSPTHTGELFF. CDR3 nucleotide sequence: TGTGCCAGCAGCCCCTCCCCAACCCACACCGGGGAGCTGTTTTTT.